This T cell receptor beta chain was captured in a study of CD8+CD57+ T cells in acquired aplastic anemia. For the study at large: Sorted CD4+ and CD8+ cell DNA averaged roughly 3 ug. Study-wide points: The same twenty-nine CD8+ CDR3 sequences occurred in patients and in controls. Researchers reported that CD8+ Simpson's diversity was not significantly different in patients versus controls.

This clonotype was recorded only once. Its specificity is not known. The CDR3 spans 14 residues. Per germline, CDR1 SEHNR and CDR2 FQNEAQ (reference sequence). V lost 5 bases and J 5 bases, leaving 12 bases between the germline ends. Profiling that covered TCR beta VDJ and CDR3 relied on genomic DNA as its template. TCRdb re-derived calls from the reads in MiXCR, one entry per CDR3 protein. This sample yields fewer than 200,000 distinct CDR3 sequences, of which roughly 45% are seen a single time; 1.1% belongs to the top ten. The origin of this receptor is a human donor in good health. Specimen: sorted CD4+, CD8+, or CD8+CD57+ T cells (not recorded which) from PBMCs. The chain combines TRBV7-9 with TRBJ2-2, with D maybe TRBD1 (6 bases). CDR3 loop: CASSARGQTGELFF. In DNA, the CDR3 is TGTGCCAGCAGCGCCAGAGGACAGACCGGGGAGCTGTTTTTT. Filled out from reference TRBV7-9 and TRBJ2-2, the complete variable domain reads DTGVSQNPRHKITKRGQNVTFRCDPISEHNRLYWYRQTLGQGPEFLTYFQNEAQLEKSRLLSDRFSAERPKGSFSTLEIQRTEQGDSAMYLCASSARGQTGELFFGEGSRLTVL.